Each of the 16 T cell receptor beta chains below was sequenced from the same sample in a study of blood T cell repertoires in COVID-19 (dated by TCRdb to about 2020). Libraries were made using the immunoSEQ multiplex PCR assay. TCRdb mirrors the immuneACCESS table, restricted to in-frame sequences. Some clones are absent from its copies; in checked studies, under half trace to an unresolved V gene, and the reason for the others is unknown. This sample lists some 180,000 clones; around 90% were detected once. 0.55% to 0.8% of the sample is held by the ten biggest clonotypes. Material: peripheral blood. The receptors were sampled from a man aged 50 to 59 with acute or convalescent COVID-19.

This chain links TRBV4-2 with TRBJ2-5; 9 nucleotides agree with TRBD2. Losses at the gene ends were 3 bases for V and 2 bases for J; bases not matched to a gene: 7. Germline V gene sequence: CDR1 LGHNA, CDR2 YNFKEQ. The CDR3 is 16 amino acids. DNA for the CDR3: TGTGCCAGCAGCCAGGACCTAGCGGGGAGACAAGAGACCCAGTACTTC. Translation gives CASSQDLAGRQETQYF.

The chain links TRBV3-1 (or the pseudogene TRBV3-2) to TRBJ2-1, with TRBD2 matching over 10 bases. CDR1 and CDR2 from the germline V gene are LGHDT and YNNKEL (reference sequence). V lost 6 bases, J lost 8 bases, and 13 bases stayed unmatched. The CDR3 spans 16 residues. CDR3 loop: CASRLLAGAGLDEQFF. The CDR3 coding sequence is TGTGCCAGCAGGCTCCTAGCGGGAGCCGGGTTGGATGAGCAGTTCTTC.

The chain employs TRBV5-1 and TRBJ1-1; TRBD1 agrees at 9 bases. Germline V gene lookup returns CDR1 SGHRS and CDR2 YFSETQ. Trimming took 4 bases from V and 2 from J; bases not matched to a gene: 3. This CDR3 has 14 residues. The CDR3 DNA follows: TGCGCCAGCAGCAACAGGGGGCTAAACACTGAAGCTTTCTTT. This codes for CASSNRGLNTEAFF.

The rearrangement uses TRBV19 and TRBJ1-1, with D unresolved. V was trimmed by 4 bases and J by 6 bases, leaving 15 bases between them. This CDR3 comprises 14 residues. Looked up from germline, CDR1 is LNHDA and CDR2 is SQIVND (reference sequence). The CDR3 coding sequence is TGTGCCAGTAGTACCGCACTCTTTCGCGCTGAAGCTTTCTTT. It translates to CASSTALFRAEAFF.

This clone was found a few times. The rearrangement uses TRBV2 and TRBJ1-6; 8 bases align to TRBD1. The CDR3 loop spans 12 amino acids. V lost 1 base to trimming and J lost 15 bases; unmatched junction nucleotides: 2. In germline, CDR1 is SNHLY, CDR2 FYNNEI. The CDR3 DNA follows: TGTGCCAGCAGTGAAGACAGGGGGATCCTCCACTTT. Translated: CASSEDRGILHF.

This sequence joins TRBV5-1 and TRBJ2-6; D is possibly TRBD2 (6 bases). CDR1 is SGHRS, CDR2 YFSETQ, per germline. The CDR3 has 16 residues. The V and J ends lost 0 bases and 4 bases respectively, with 11 bases between them. The CDR3 DNA follows: TGCGCCAGCAGCTTGGTCGGGGGAGTAGGGGCCAACGTCCTGACTTTC. It encodes CASSLVGGVGANVLTF.

The genes are TRBV27 and TRBJ2-2; TRBD2 agrees at 8 bases. Germline loops: CDR1 MNHEY, CDR2 SMNVEV (reference sequence). J was trimmed by 1 base and V by 5 bases; bases with no gene match: 12. The CDR3 extends over 18 amino acids. CDR3 sequence: CASSPEGTRALNTGELFF. The DNA of the CDR3 is TGTGCCAGCAGTCCAGAGGGGACTAGGGCCTTGAACACCGGGGAGCTGTTTTTT.

The chain couples TRBV19 to TRBJ1-2; 7 positions match TRBD1. The CDR3 is 15 amino acids. V shed 8 bases and J 2 bases; nucleotides not matched to a gene: 11. Germline V gene data show CDR1 as LNHDA and CDR2 as SQIVND (reference sequence). The CDR3: CASSPGQRYNYGYTF. The CDR3 DNA reads TGTGCCAGTTCCCCGGGACAGCGCTACAACTATGGCTACACCTTC.

This clone was seen just once. The chain links TRBV28 to TRBJ2-1, with 8 bases aligning to TRBD1. The CDR3 is 13 amino acids. Germline CDR1 and CDR2: MDHEN and SYDVKM. Unmatched junction bases numbered 4, after V lost 8 bases and J lost 4 bases. The DNA for the CDR3 is TGTGCCAGCCTTGGACAGGGATACAATGAGCAGTTCTTC. Its protein product is CASLGQGYNEQFF.

Comments on this clone: The identical CDR3 is also encoded by other nucleotide sequences in the sample. The CDR3 protein is CASSPRDTGELFF. CDR3 DNA: TGTGCCAGCTCACCGAGAGACACCGGGGAGCTGTTTTTT. The rearrangement uses TRBV18 and TRBJ2-2; no firm D call. Germline V gene data show CDR1 as KGHSH and CDR2 as LQKENI. The germline V and J ends were trimmed by 3 bases and 3 bases, with 5 bases remaining between them. The CDR3 loop spans 13 amino acids.

In its sample, this clone was seen a few times. The CDR3 DNA sequence: TGCGCCAGCAGCTTTAGCGGGAGGGACACAGATACGCAGTATTTT. Protein sequence: CASSFSGRDTDTQYF. V usage is TRBV5-1 and J usage is TRBJ2-3; 11 positions agree with TRBD2. CDR1 is SGHRS and CDR2 is YFSETQ in the germline V gene. This CDR3 has 15 residues. The junction had 1 base not matched to a gene; V was cut back by 2 bases and J by 2 bases.

This clone was recorded once. The V gene is TRBV5-1, the J gene TRBJ2-1, with 8 bases identical to TRBD2. This CDR3 region has 15 residues. From germline, CDR1 is SGHRS and CDR2 YFSETQ. The V segment lost 1 base and the J segment 3 bases; nucleotides outside the gene matches: 3. The chain's CDR3 is CASSLTSGDYNEQFF. For the CDR3, the DNA is TGCGCCAGCAGCTTGACTAGCGGAGACTACAATGAGCAGTTCTTC.

The rearrangement uses TRBV27 and TRBJ2-7, with 14 nucleotides matching TRBD2. V shed 10 bases and J 4 bases; nucleotides not matched to a gene: 12. The length of the CDR3 is 16 residues. Germline V gene lookup returns CDR1 MNHEY and CDR2 SMNVEV (reference sequence). The CDR3 DNA follows: TGTGCCACCCACGGACTAGCGGGGGGTGAACTGTACGAGCAGTACTTC. Its protein is CATHGLAGGELYEQYF.

The chain carries TRBV7-8 and TRBJ1-3; D might be TRBD1 (5 bases). This CDR3 contains 17 residues. Trimming cost V 0 bases and J 0 bases, with 12 bases left between them. Germline-derived CDR1 and CDR2 are SGHVS and FQNEAQ. The CDR3: CASSLATVRDSGNTIYF. The DNA of the CDR3 is TGTGCCAGCAGCTTAGCTACCGTCAGGGACTCTGGAAACACCATATATTTT.

This sequence joins TRBV6-4 and TRBJ2-7, with unresolved D. With 2 bases removed from V and 0 bases from J, the gap between germline ends came to 5 bases. The germline V gene has CDR1 MRHNA and CDR2 SNTAGT. The CDR3 loop spans 13 amino acids. This chain's CDR3 is CASSDRSSYEQYV. The CDR3 DNA reads TGTGCCAGCAGTGACCGTAGCTCCTACGAGCAGTACGTC.

The sample holds one count of this clone. Other nucleotide sequences in the sample specify the same CDR3. This sequence joins TRBV2 and TRBJ1-4; D might be TRBD1 (6 bases). Trimming removed 5 bases from V and 5 bases from J, with 12 bases in between. The CDR3 has 14 amino acids. Germline V lookup: CDR1 SNHLY, CDR2 FYNNEI. Here the CDR3 reads CASSKDRTNEKLFF. CDR3 DNA sequence: TGTGCCAGCAGTAAGGACAGAACCAATGAAAAACTGTTTTTT. The whole variable domain, filled in from reference TRBV2 and TRBJ1-4, reads EPEVTQTPSHQVTQMGQEVILRCVPISNHLYFYWYRQILGQKVEFLVSFYNNEISEKSEIFDDQFSVERPDGSNFTLKIRSTKLEDSAMYFCASSKDRTNEKLFFGSGTQLSVL.